The 3 T cell receptor beta chains reported below all come from one sample, sequenced in a study of early T cells in non-severe SARS-CoV-2 infection (dated by TCRdb to about 2021). The library came from 5' RACE. Sequenced on a NextSeq 500. Using fastp trimming at Q25 and MiXCR clonotype assembly, TCRdb reanalyzed the public sequencing data and kept in-frame beta chains. Records with the same CDR3 protein are collapsed into one entry carrying the most frequent genes and DNA. In this sample the table shows tens of thousands of distinct CDR3 sequences, roughly 4.7% of which occur a single time. The top ten hold around 7.8% of the sample. This material consisted of whole blood, taken at baseline. The receptors here all came from an adult who was a healthcare worker with PCR-confirmed SARS-CoV-2 infection or an uninfected control (not recorded which).

The chain recombines TRBV6-1 with TRBJ2-7, with D perhaps TRBD1 or TRBD2 (7 bases each). Trimming removed 4 bases at V and 5 bases at J, with 15 bases between. The CDR3 runs 14 residues. Germline V lookup: CDR1 MNHNS, CDR2 SASEGT. For the CDR3, the DNA is TGTGCCAGCAGTGTGTCAGGGGGGGTTCACGAGCAGTACTTC. Translation gives CASSVSGGVHEQYF.

This clonotype was observed at least ten times. The CDR3 loop reads CASSTGTSGATDTQYF. The CDR3 coding sequence is TGTGCCAGCAGCACAGGGACTAGCGGAGCCACAGATACGCAGTATTTT. The chain couples TRBV9 to TRBJ2-3; 11 bases line up with TRBD2. The junction had 6 bases not matched to a gene; V was cut back by 4 bases and J by 2 bases. The germline gives CDR1 SGDLS, CDR2 YYNGEE. This CDR3 has 16 amino acids.

This clonotype turned up a few times. The rearrangement joins TRBV10-3 to TRBJ1-2; 8 bases line up with TRBD1. The trim removed 7 bases at V and 4 bases at J, leaving 5 bases unmatched. Germline V CDR1 and CDR2: ENHRY, SYGVKD. The CDR3 covers 13 residues. CDR3 amino acids: CAINRQGTYGYTF. As DNA, the CDR3 is TGTGCCATCAACAGACAGGGGACCTATGGCTACACCTTC.